This T cell receptor (beta chain) was captured by sequencing in a study of CD8+CD57+ T cells in acquired aplastic anemia. The CDR3 loop spans 16 amino acids. Looked up from germline, CDR1 is DFQATT and CDR2 is SNEGSKA (reference sequence). V gave up 6 bases and J gave up 6 bases; unmatched junction bases: 18. The patients chosen for sequencing had shown expansion of CD8+CD57+ cells (detected by flow cytometry). Each patient carried a diagnosis of severe acquired aplastic anemia. Patient blood was sampled before any therapy had been received. Genomic DNA, serving as template, underwent TCR beta VDJ and CDR3 profiling. TCRdb itself ran the reads through MiXCR, one entry per CDR3 protein. Of approximately 190,000 distinct CDR3 sequences in the sample, approximately 50% were seen once. Overall study findings and caveats: Patients and controls shared under 30 CD8+ CDR3 sequences, highly expressed in patients.

This clonotype has a count of ten or more. Its antigen is still unknown. The sequence was collected from a human donor with aplastic anemia. The genes are TRBV20-1 and TRBJ2-7; 9 nucleotides match TRBD1. The source material was sorted CD4+, CD8+, or CD8+CD57+ T cells (not recorded which) from PBMCs. CDR3: CSAPGGGGQGNPEQYF. CDR3 nucleotide sequence: TGCAGTGCCCCTGGGGGGGGGGGACAGGGTAATCCCGAGCAGTACTTC.